The text below deals with one T cell receptor (beta chain). Only a few counts were recorded for this clonotype. It has no much larger one-base neighbor in the sample; base qualities were not kept. The meaning of the sample's treatment or condition label: live attenuated yellow fever vaccine strain. A standard Ficoll-Paque protocol was used to isolate PBMCs from peripheral blood. Epitope-specific CD8 T cells were sorted with a dextramer loaded with the yellow fever NS4B epitope peptide, and anti-CD3 and anti-CD8 staining was applied. RNA was extracted with TriZol from bulk PBMCs, CD4 and CD8 fractions, and dextramer-positive and dextramer-negative fractions. The record originates from a study of T cells after yellow fever vaccination (dated by TCRdb to 2018 to 2020). Describing the broader study: The SMART-Seq v4 Ultra Low Input RNA kit was used to prepare libraries from fractions with low cell numbers. Two healthy male donors, one aged 18 to 29 and one aged 30 to 40 years, made up the cohort. Bulk PBMC replicates and cell subsets were isolated from blood drawn at multiple timepoints before and after both primary and secondary immunization. To follow T-cell clones before and after primary and booster YFV17D yellow fever vaccination, bulk TCR alpha and beta repertoires were sequenced over time. The paper as a whole reports these results and caveats: A small share of clonotypes occurred in both CD4 and CD8 compartments, likely arising from convergent recombination. After the booster, most clones that had expanded after primary vaccination were detected again (roughly 95% of CD4 and 88% of CD8), suggesting broad maintenance of memory. The secondary T-cell response was found to be weaker but faster than the primary response, with a peak reached on day 5 rather than on day 15. Because the study included only a couple of donors, the extent to which the findings can be generalized is limited. Because abundant contaminating clonotypes from the bulk population could be contained in FACS-sorted repertoires, computational filtering was required.

TCR cDNA was synthesized by 5'RACE template switching, which introduced a universal primer site and unique molecular identifiers. Priming of cDNA synthesis was performed from both the TCR alpha and TCR beta constant segments. Two PCR steps were used to amplify libraries, with sample barcodes and sequencing adapters being added in the second step. Libraries were sequenced on Illumina HiSeq 2500 (2x100 bp) or NovaSeq (2x150 bp). Concerning the study's data processing: Reads were demultiplexed and collapsed into UMI consensus sequences with MIGEC, and V(D)J alignment was performed with MiXCR. Vaccine-responding clonotypes were identified with edgeR using replicate PBMC samples, with FDR below 0.01 and a log2 fold change above 5 up to day 15 being required. Each bulk clonotype was labeled CD4 or CD8 based on which sequenced repertoire, CD4 or CD8, contained the clonotype at higher abundance. A clonotype counted as NS4B-specific if enriched at least 10-fold in dextramer-positive versus dextramer-negative fractions, with CD4-biased clonotypes left out. TCRdb passed the public sequencing reads through fastp at Q25 and MiXCR, retaining productive beta sequences. Each CDR3 protein appears once, grouped with its most common genes and DNA. Clone size and V and J calls follow TCRdb, not the original study. The sample profile shows fewer than 100,000 distinct CDR3 sequences; about 8.2% of them were found once. Around 16% of the sample is taken by the ten largest.

According to the germline V gene, CDR1 reads SGHTA and CDR2 reads FQGNSA. V gives up 1 base and J gives up 0 bases, and the segment between their germline ends measures 11 bases. The CDR3 goes from the cysteine to the phenylalanine over 16 residues. CDR3 DNA is the only sequence kept; it has 48 bases, read in frame from the first base. The rearrangement joined TRBV7-2 to TRBJ2-3, with the D gene uncertain. The TCR sequence derives from a man aged 18-30 years who received the YFV17D yellow fever vaccine. The sequencing used CD8+ T cells not binding an NS4B(214-222) dextramer, sorted from PBMCs, collected around 15 days after the first yellow fever vaccination. This specimen's cell subset or site label, interpreted: NS4B epitope dextramer-negative CD8 T cells. The DNA sequence is given as TGTGCCAGCAGCTTAGGAACCGGACCGAGCACAGATACGCAGTATTTT. This codes for CASSLGTGPSTDTQYF.